Below, one T cell receptor (beta chain) is given with its context. Its antigen is undetermined. The length of the CDR3 is 12 residues. Trimming removed 6 bases from V and 4 bases from J, with 10 bases in between. Germline V CDR1 and CDR2: SGHNT, YENEEA. The data were obtained in a study of shared clonotypes between healthy human individuals. All participating donors were Caucasian adults from Nashville, Tennessee. In the CD4+ fraction, cells were divided into CD45RA+ naive and CD45RA-negative memory subsets. Points from the study as a whole: Non-shared clonotypes had lower generation probabilities than those shared by all four donors.

Sorted-subset replicate PCR reactions were performed with about 200 ng DNA, corresponding to roughly 27,000 T cell genomes. Data came from immunoSEQ multiplex PCR; TCRdb stores just in-frame clones and leaves some out. The sample includes 2 million to 2.5 million clones, 85% to 95% of them seen just once. Source material: naive CD4+ T cells from PBMCs. Indicated subset: CD45RA+ positively selected. This chain joins TRBV11-3 and TRBJ2-7; D is possibly TRBD1 (6 bases). The sequence came from a man aged 18 to 29 in good health. Some clones in this sample may be carry-over from other donors' samples. The chain's CDR3 is CASSDRGYEQYF. The CDR3 coding sequence is TGTGCCAGCAGTGATAGGGGGTACGAGCAGTACTTC.